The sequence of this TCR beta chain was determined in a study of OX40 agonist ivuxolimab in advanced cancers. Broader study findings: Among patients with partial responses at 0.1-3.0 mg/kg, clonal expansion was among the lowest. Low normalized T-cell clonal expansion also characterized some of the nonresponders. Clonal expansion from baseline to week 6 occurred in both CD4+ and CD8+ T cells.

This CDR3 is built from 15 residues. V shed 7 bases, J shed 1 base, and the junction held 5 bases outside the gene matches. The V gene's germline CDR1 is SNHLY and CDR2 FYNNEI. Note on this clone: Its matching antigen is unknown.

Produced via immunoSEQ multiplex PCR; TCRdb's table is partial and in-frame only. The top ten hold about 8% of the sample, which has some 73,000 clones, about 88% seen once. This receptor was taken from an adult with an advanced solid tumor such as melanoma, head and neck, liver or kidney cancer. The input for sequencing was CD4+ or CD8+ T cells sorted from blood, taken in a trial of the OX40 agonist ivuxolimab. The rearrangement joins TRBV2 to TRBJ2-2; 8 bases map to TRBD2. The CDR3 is CASTKLAVNTGELFF. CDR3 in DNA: TGTGCCAGCACAAAACTAGCGGTGAACACCGGGGAGCTGTTTTTT. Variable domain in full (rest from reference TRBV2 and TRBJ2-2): EPEVTQTPSHQVTQMGQEVILRCVPISNHLYFYWYRQILGQKVEFLVSFYNNEISEKSEIFDDQFSVERPDGSNFTLKIRSTKLEDSAMYFCASTKLAVNTGELFFGEGSRLTVL.